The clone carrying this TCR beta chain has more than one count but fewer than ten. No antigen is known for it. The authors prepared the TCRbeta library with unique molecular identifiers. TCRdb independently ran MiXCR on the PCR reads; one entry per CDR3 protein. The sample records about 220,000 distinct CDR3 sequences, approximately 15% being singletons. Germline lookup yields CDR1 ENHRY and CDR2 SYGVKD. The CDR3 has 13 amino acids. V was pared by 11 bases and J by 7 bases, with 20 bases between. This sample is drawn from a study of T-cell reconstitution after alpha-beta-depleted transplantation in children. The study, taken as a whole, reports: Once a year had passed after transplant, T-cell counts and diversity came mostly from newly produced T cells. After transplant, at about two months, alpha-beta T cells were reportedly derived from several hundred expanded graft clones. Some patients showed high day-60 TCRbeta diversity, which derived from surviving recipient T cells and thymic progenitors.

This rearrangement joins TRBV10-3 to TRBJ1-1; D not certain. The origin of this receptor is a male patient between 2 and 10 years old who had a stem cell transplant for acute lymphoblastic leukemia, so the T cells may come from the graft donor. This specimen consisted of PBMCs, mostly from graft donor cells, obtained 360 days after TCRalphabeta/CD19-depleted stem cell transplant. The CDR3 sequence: CACTERRGGEAFF. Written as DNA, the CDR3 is TGTGCCTGCACAGAAAGGCGCGGCGGTGAAGCTTTCTTT.